This T cell receptor (beta chain) appears in the sequencing data of a study of OX40 agonist ivuxolimab in advanced cancers. Study details: A history of anti-PD-1, anti-PD-L1 or anti-CTLA-4 therapy was acceptable, and 40% had some.

Here immunoSEQ multiplex PCR was the method, and the copy in TCRdb shows in-frame clones only, minus some. The sample lists under 85,000 clones; 85% were seen once. Germline assignment: CDR1 SNHLY and CDR2 FYNNEI. This CDR3 has 13 residues. Trimming removed 9 bases from V and 6 bases from J; junction bases left unmatched: 3. The chain joins TRBV2 to TRBJ2-1; TRBD2 aligns across 12 bases. The sequence came from an adult with an advanced solid tumor such as melanoma, head and neck, liver or kidney cancer. The material sequenced was CD4+ or CD8+ T cells sorted from blood, taken in a trial of the OX40 agonist ivuxolimab. Here the CDR3 DNA reads TGTGCCAGTCTAGCGGGGGGGCGCAATGAGCAGTTCTTC. Amino acid sequence: CASLAGGRNEQFF.